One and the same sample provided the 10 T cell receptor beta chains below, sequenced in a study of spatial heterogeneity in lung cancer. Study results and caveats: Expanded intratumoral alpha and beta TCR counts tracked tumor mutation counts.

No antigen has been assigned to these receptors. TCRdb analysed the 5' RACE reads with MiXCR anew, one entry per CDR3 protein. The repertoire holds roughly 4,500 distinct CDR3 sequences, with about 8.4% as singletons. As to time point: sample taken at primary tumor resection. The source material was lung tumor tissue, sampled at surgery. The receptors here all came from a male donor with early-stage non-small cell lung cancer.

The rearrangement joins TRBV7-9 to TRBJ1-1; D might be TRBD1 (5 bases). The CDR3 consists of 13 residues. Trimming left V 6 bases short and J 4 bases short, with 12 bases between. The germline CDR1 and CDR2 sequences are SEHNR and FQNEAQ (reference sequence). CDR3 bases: TGTGCCAGCAGTGCTCAGGGAGGCACTGAAGCTTTCTTT. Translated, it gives CASSAQGGTEAFF.

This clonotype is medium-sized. The CDR3 DNA is TGTGCCAGCGGGCCCGGGGCGTCGTACCAAGAGACCCAGTACTTC. Residues: CASGPGASYQETQYF. The chain joins TRBV27 to TRBJ2-5; D assignment may be TRBD1 or TRBD2 (5 bases each). The CDR3 spans 15 residues. Per the germline V gene, CDR1 is MNHEY and CDR2 is SMNVEV (reference sequence). V lost 8 bases, J lost 0 bases, and 16 bases lay in between.

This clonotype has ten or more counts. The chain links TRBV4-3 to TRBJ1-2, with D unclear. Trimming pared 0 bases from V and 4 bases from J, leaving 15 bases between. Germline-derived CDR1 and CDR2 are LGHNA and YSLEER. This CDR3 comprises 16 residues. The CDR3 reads CASSQEIRLVGYGYTF. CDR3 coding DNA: TGCGCCAGCAGCCAAGAGATCAGGCTTGTGGGCTATGGCTACACCTTC.

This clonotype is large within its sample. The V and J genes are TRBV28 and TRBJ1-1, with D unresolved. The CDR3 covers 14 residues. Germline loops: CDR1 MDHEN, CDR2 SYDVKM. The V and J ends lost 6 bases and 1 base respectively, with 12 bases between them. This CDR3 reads CASSPVRTNTEAFF. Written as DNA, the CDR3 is TGTGCCAGCAGCCCCGTTCGAACGAACACTGAAGCTTTCTTT.

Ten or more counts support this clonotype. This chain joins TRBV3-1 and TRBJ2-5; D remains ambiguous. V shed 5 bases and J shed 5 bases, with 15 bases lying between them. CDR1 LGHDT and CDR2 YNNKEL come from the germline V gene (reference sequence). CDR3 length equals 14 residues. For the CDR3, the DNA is TGTGCCAGCAGCGACCGGGCGGCCGGGGAGACCCAGTACTTC. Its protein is CASSDRAAGETQYF.

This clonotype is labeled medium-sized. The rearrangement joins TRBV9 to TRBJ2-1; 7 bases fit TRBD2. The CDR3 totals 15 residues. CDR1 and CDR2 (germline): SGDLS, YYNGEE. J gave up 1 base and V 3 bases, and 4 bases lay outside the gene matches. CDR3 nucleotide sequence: TGTGCCAGCAGCGGCAGCGGGACGTCCTACAATGAGCAGTTCTTC. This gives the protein CASSGSGTSYNEQFF.

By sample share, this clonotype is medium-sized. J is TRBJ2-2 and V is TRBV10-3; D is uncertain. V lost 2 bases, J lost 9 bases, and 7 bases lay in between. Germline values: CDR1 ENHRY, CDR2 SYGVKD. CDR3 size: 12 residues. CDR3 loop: CAISEPARELFF. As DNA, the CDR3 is TGTGCCATCAGTGAGCCCGCCCGGGAGCTGTTTTTT.

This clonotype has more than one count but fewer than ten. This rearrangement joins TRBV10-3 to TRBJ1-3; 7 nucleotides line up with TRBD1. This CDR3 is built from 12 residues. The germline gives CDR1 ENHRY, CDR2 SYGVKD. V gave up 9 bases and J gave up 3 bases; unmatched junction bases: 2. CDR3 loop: CAITGDGNTIYF. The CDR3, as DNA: TGTGCCATTACAGGGGATGGAAACACCATATATTTT.

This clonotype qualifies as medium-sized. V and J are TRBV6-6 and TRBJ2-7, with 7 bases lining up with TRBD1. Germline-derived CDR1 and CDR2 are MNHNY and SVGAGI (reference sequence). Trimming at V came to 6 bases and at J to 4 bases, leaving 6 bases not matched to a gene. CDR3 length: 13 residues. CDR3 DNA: TGTGCCAGCAGATTGACAGGGTGGTACGAGCAGTACTTC. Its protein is CASRLTGWYEQYF.

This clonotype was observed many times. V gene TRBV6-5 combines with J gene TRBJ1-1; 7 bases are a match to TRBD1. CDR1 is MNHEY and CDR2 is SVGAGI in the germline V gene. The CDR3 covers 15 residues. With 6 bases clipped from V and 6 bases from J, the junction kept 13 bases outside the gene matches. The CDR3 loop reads CASRIQQGTGAEAFF. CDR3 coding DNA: TGTGCCAGCAGGATCCAACAGGGGACTGGGGCTGAAGCTTTCTTT.